This T cell receptor beta chain was identified in a study of blood T cell repertoires in COVID-19. Looking at the study overall: Samples representing acute and convalescent COVID-19 were sourced from the United States, Italy and Spain. The cDNA or gDNA used as material had been derived from T cells, B-cell-depleted T cells, or PBMCs.

The data were produced by immunoSEQ multiplex PCR, yet TCRdb's version contains in-frame clones alone and is incomplete. The table includes 14,000 or so clones, approximately 73% detected once. Per the germline V gene, CDR1 is KGHSH and CDR2 is LQKENI. The ends lost 7 bases at V and 6 bases at J; junction bases unmatched: 9. CDR3 length equals 17 residues. The TCR comes from a boy younger than 10 with active or convalescent COVID-19. The sample taken for sequencing was peripheral blood. The chain joins TRBV18 to TRBJ2-1; the match to TRBD2 covers 16 bases. In DNA, the CDR3 is TGTGCCAGCTGGCCGGGACTAGCGGGGGGGCATGGCAATGAGCAGTTCTTC. Amino acid sequence: CASWPGLAGGHGNEQFF.